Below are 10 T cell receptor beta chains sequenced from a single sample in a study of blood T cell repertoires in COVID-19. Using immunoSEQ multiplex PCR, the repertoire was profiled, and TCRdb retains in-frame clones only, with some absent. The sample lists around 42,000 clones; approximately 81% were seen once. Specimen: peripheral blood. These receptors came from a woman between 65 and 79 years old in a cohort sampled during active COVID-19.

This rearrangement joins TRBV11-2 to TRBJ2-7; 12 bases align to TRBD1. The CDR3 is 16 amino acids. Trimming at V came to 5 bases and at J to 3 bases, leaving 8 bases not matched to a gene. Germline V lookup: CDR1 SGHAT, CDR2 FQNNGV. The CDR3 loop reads CASSLPGQGARYEQYF. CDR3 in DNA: TGTGCCAGCAGCCTACCGGGACAGGGGGCCCGCTACGAGCAGTACTTC.

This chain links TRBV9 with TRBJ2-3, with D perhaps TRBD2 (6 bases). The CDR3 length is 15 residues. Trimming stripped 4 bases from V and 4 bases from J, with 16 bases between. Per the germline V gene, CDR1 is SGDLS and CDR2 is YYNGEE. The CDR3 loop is CASSYQPGSADTQYF. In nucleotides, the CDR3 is TGTGCCAGCAGCTACCAACCCGGGAGCGCAGATACGCAGTATTTT.

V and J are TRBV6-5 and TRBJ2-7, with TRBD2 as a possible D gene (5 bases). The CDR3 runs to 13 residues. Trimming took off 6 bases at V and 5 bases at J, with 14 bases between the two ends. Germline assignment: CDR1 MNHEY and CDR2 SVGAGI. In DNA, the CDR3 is TGTGCCAGCAGCAAAGAGGGAACCAACGAGCAGTACTTC. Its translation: CASSKEGTNEQYF.

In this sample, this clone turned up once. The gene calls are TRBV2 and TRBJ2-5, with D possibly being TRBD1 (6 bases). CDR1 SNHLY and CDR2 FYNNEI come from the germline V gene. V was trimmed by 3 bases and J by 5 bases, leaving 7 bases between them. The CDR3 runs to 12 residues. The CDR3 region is CASSERGETQYF. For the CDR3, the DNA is TGTGCCAGCAGTGAGAGGGGGGAGACCCAGTACTTC.

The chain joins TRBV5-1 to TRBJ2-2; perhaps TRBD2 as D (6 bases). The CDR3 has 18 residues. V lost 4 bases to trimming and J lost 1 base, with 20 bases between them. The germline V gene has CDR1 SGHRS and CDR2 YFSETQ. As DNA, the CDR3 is TGCGCCAGCAGCCCCCGGGGTGGCGGGACGGTGAACACCGGGGAGCTGTTTTTT. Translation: CASSPRGGGTVNTGELFF.

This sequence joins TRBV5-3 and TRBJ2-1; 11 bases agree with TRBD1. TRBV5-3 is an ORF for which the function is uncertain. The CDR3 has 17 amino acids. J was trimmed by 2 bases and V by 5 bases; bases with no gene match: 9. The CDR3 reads CARSRDRGSGPYNEQFF. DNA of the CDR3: TGTGCCAGAAGTCGGGACAGGGGGAGTGGTCCCTACAATGAGCAGTTCTTC.

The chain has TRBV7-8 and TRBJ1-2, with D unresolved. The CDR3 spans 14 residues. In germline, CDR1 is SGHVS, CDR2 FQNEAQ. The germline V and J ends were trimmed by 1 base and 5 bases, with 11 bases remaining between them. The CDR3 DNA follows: TGTGCCAGCAGCTTAGAGTCAGTCGATTATGGCTACACCTTC. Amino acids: CASSLESVDYGYTF.

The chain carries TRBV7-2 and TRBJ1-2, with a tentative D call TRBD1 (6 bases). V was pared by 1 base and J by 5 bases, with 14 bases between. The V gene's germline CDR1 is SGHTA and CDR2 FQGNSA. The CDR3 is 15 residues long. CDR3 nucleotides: TGTGCCAGCAGCTTAGGGGCACCAGGGGTATATGGCTACACCTTC. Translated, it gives CASSLGAPGVYGYTF.

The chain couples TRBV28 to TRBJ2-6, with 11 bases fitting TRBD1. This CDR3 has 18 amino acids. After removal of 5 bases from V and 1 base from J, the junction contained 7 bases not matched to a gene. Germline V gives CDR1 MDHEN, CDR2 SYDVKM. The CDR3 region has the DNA TGTGCCAGCAGTGCCCGGACAGGGGGCGAATCTGGGGCCAACGTCCTGACTTTC. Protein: CASSARTGGESGANVLTF.

In nucleotides, the CDR3 is TGTGCCAGCGCTAAGGGACAGGGGTTAGCCTACGAGCAGTACTTC. This codes for CASAKGQGLAYEQYF. The chain has TRBV7-2 and TRBJ2-7, with 10 nucleotides matching TRBD1. Germline CDR1 SGHTA, CDR2 FQGNSA. V shed 8 bases, J shed 2 bases, and the junction held 9 bases outside the gene matches. This CDR3 region has 15 residues.